Listed here are 26 T cell receptor beta chains from one sample, sequenced in a study of regulatory T cells in long-lasting Graves disease. Described time point: newly diagnosed GD, antithyroid drugs for less than 3 months. TCR sequences were obtained from RNA taken from PBMCs. CDR3 regions were amplified by Arm-PCR using iRepertoire HTBI primers to build TCR beta libraries. A single record per CDR3 protein comes from TCRdb applying MiXCR to the multiplex PCR reads. The sample holds roughly 610,000 distinct CDR3 sequences; 16% are singletons and the top ten take approximately 18%. The data were also submitted as part of a second study, on T cells in Graves' hyperthyroidism and ophthalmopathy.

The sample consisted of peripheral blood mononuclear cells (PBMCs), taken at new diagnosis, from a patient treated with antithyroid drugs. The source of these receptors is a woman aged 30 to 39 with Graves disease.

This clonotype was seen many times. The gene calls are TRBV12-3 or TRBV12-4 and TRBJ2-7; TRBD2 matches 10 bases. The CDR3 is 14 amino acids. Trimming took 8 bases from V and 5 from J; bases not matched to a gene: 9. CDR3 protein: CASSMGLAGDEQYF. The CDR3 DNA sequence: TGTGCCAGCTCAATGGGGCTAGCGGGAGACGAGCAGTACTTC.

V usage is TRBV9 and J usage is TRBJ2-1; TRBD2 is a possible D gene (6 bases). Trimming removed 3 bases at V and 3 bases at J, with 10 bases between. There are 14 residues in the CDR3. Germline V gene data show CDR1 as SGDLS and CDR2 as YYNGEE. The CDR3: CASSETSNYNEQFF. The CDR3 nucleotides are TGTGCCAGCAGCGAGACTAGTAACTACAATGAGCAGTTCTTC.

Many counts were recorded for this clonotype. This chain joins TRBV7-9 and TRBJ1-2, with TRBD1 as a possible D gene (6 bases). CDR1 is SEHNR, CDR2 FQNEAQ, per germline (reference sequence). The CDR3 is 13 residues long. Trimming took 2 bases from V and 6 from J, leaving 10 bases between them. As DNA, the CDR3 is TGTGCCAGCAGCTTACAGGGGCGGGATGGCTACACCTTC. Translated: CASSLQGRDGYTF. The full variable domain, in which reference TRBV7-9 and TRBJ1-2 provide the parts outside the CDR3, is DTGVSQNPRHKITKRGQNVTFRCDPISEHNRLYWYRQTLGQGPEFLTYFQNEAQLEKSRLLSDRFSAERPKGSFSTLEIQRTEQGDSAMYLCASSLQGRDGYTFGSGTRLTVV.

The sample holds many counts of this clonotype. CDR3 nucleotides: TGTGCCAGCAGTTCCTCAGGGGCCCCTCTCACTGAAGCTTTCTTT. This gives the protein CASSSSGAPLTEAFF. The V call is TRBV6-5, the J call TRBJ1-1, with D perhaps matching TRBD1 (6 bases). The length of the CDR3 is 15 residues. Germline V CDR1 and CDR2: MNHEY, SVGAGI. Trimming took 4 bases from V and 4 from J, leaving 16 bases between them.

This clonotype was recorded many times. The CDR3 DNA sequence: TGTGCCAGCAGTCTAACAGGGGACTATGGCTACACCTTC. Residues: CASSLTGDYGYTF. V usage is TRBV28 and J usage is TRBJ1-2; 7 bases line up with TRBD1. Germline V gene sequence: CDR1 MDHEN, CDR2 SYDVKM. The CDR3 contains 13 residues. V shed 5 bases and J 3 bases; nucleotides not matched to a gene: 3.

This rearrangement joins TRBV7-3 to TRBJ2-1; 12 nucleotides align to TRBD2. Germline V gene sequence: CDR1 SGHTA, CDR2 FQGTGA. The CDR3 has 16 amino acids. V gave up 5 bases and J gave up 5 bases; unmatched junction bases: 7. The chain's CDR3 is CASSPQGLAGNNEQFF. The CDR3 DNA is TGTGCCAGCAGCCCCCAAGGACTAGCGGGAAACAATGAGCAGTTCTTC.

This clonotype was detected ten times or more. This rearrangement joins TRBV27 to TRBJ2-5; 7 bases align to TRBD1. The germline V gene encodes CDR1 MNHEY and CDR2 SMNVEV (reference sequence). The CDR3 covers 14 residues. J gave up 2 bases and V 6 bases, and 6 bases lay outside the gene matches. The CDR3 coding sequence is TGTGCCAGCAGCCTGCAGGGGGATCAAGAGACCCAGTACTTC. Translating gives CASSLQGDQETQYF.

The rearrangement links TRBV29-1 to TRBJ2-4; 7 positions agree with TRBD1. Germline lookup yields CDR1 SQVTM and CDR2 ANQGSEA. V was clipped by 7 bases and J by 6 bases; unmatched bases: 6. The CDR3 runs to 12 residues. The CDR3 here is CSGRTGPNIQYF. Here the CDR3 DNA reads TGCAGCGGGAGGACAGGCCCAAACATTCAGTACTTC.

With regard to this clonotype: This clone may be a read error of a much larger clone one base away. The J gene is TRBJ1-2, the V gene TRBV7-8; 9 bases line up with TRBD1. CDR1 and CDR2 from the germline V gene are SGHVS and FQNEAQ. The CDR3 runs to 15 residues. The junction had 9 bases not matched to a gene; V was cut back by 2 bases and J by 8 bases. DNA of the CDR3: TGTGCCAGCAGCTTACCGTTACAGGGGGCGCGAGGCTACACCTTC. It encodes CASSLPLQGARGYTF.

This clonotype was counted at least ten times. The V call is TRBV20-1, the J call TRBJ2-3; 9 bases agree with TRBD2. There are 16 residues in the CDR3. Germline CDR1 is DFQATT and CDR2 is SNEGSKA (reference sequence). V trimming: 0 bases; J trimming: 4 bases; junction bases outside the gene matches: 8. Written as DNA, the CDR3 is TGCAGTGCTAGAGATCCGGGAAGCGGGAGGTCAGATACGCAGTATTTT. It is translated as CSARDPGSGRSDTQYF.

J is TRBJ2-5 and V is TRBV10-1, with TRBD2 matching 8 bases. V gave up 6 bases and J gave up 1 base; unmatched junction bases: 7. The CDR3 runs 15 residues. In germline, CDR1 is WNHNN, CDR2 SYGVQD (reference sequence). The chain's CDR3 is CASSPSGRPQETQYF. The CDR3 DNA follows: TGCGCCAGCAGCCCTAGCGGGCGGCCCCAAGAGACCCAGTACTTC.

The chain employs TRBV19 and TRBJ1-6; the D is unclear. V gave up 6 bases and J gave up 9 bases, with 18 bases separating them. The germline V gene has CDR1 LNHDA and CDR2 SQIVND (reference sequence). This CDR3 comprises 15 residues. In nucleotides, the CDR3 is TGTGCCAGTAGCATCATGGTCGAATCGAGTTCACCCCTCCACTTT. Translated: CASSIMVESSSPLHF.

This rearrangement joins TRBV6-9 to TRBJ2-1, with a possible D match to TRBD1 (5 bases). Germline V gene data show CDR1 as MNHGY and CDR2 as SVAAGI. The CDR3 totals 14 residues. With 3 bases removed from V and 9 bases from J, the gap between germline ends came to 15 bases. The CDR3, as DNA: TGTGCCAGCAGTTACGGAAACCAGGGAAGTGAGCAGTTCTTC. Amino acid sequence: CASSYGNQGSEQFF.

This clonotype was seen at least ten times. The genes are TRBV18 and TRBJ1-1; D remains ambiguous. This CDR3 contains 14 residues. The V and J ends lost 1 base and 2 bases respectively, with 8 bases between them. Germline V CDR1 and CDR2: KGHSH, LQKENI. The CDR3 DNA reads TGTGCCAGCTCACCACACCTGGACAACACTGAAGCTTTCTTT. It codes for CASSPHLDNTEAFF.

This clonotype has a count of ten or more. The chain has TRBV7-8 and TRBJ2-3; D assignment may be TRBD1 or TRBD2 (5 bases each). The CDR3 loop spans 14 amino acids. CDR1 is SGHVS and CDR2 is FQNEAQ in the germline V gene. Between the trimmed V and J ends, which lost 3 bases and 4 bases, there was a span of 11 bases. The CDR3 protein is CASSLARGPDTQYF. CDR3 nucleotide sequence: TGTGCCAGCAGCTTGGCCCGGGGACCAGATACGCAGTATTTT. The entire variable domain, with the rest obtained from reference TRBV7-8 and TRBJ2-3, is as follows: GAGVSQSPRYKVAKRGQDVALRCDPISGHVSLFWYQQALGQGPEFLTYFQNEAQLDKSGLPSDRFFAERPEGSVSTLKIQRTQQEDSAVYLCASSLARGPDTQYFGPGTRLTVL.

This clonotype was observed a few times. The chain combines TRBV29-1 with TRBJ1-1; tentative D call: TRBD1 (5 bases). The CDR3 is 12 amino acids. From germline, CDR1 is SQVTM and CDR2 ANQGSEA. V lost 6 bases, J lost 5 bases, and 13 bases lay in between. The CDR3 DNA follows: TGCAGCGTCACCCCACGGGGGACTGAAGCTTTCTTT. The encoded protein is CSVTPRGTEAFF.

The chain carries TRBV11-2 and TRBJ2-2; TRBD1 aligns across 9 bases. The CDR3 runs to 16 residues. Germline CDR1 and CDR2: SGHAT and FQNNGV. The V and J ends lost 2 bases and 7 bases, in that order; junction bases with no gene match: 8. In DNA, the CDR3 is TGTGCCAGCAGCTTATTACAGGGGGCGATTAGCGGGGAGCTGTTTTTT. It yields the protein CASSLLQGAISGELFF.

This clonotype was recorded at least ten times. The chain recombines TRBV7-2 with TRBJ2-3; D is uncertain. Germline lookup yields CDR1 SGHTA and CDR2 FQGNSA. There are 16 residues in the CDR3. The ends were cut back, 1 base at V and 2 bases at J, with 13 bases in the middle. In DNA, the CDR3 is TGTGCCAGCAGCTTAGGGTTCGGAGCAACCACAGATACGCAGTATTTT. Translated, it gives CASSLGFGATTDTQYF.

This clonotype was seen more than once but under ten times. The genes are TRBV29-1 and TRBJ2-7, with TRBD1 identical over 7 bases. V was pared by 6 bases and J by 1 base, with 3 bases of the junction left unmatched. The germline V gene has CDR1 SQVTM and CDR2 ANQGSEA. The CDR3 runs to 12 residues. CDR3 coding DNA: TGCAGCGTAAGACAGGGATCCTACGAGCAGTACTTC. Protein product: CSVRQGSYEQYF.

The rearrangement links TRBV9 to TRBJ2-1; no firm D call. This CDR3 has 14 residues. V lost 0 bases and J 13 bases, leaving 17 bases between the germline ends. Germline V lookup: CDR1 SGDLS, CDR2 YYNGEE. CDR3 in DNA: TGTGCCAGCAGCGTAGGTGGTGATGATGGTGTTCAGTTCTTC. Encoded protein: CASSVGGDDGVQFF.

This chain uses TRBV12-3 or TRBV12-4 with TRBJ2-7, with 12 bases matching TRBD2. The CDR3 sequence is 17 residues long. V lost 7 bases and J lost 1; bases outside the gene matches: 11. CDR3 sequence reads: CASTLETSGSHSYEQYF. The CDR3 nucleotides read TGTGCCAGCACCCTCGAGACTAGCGGGAGCCATTCCTACGAGCAGTACTTC.

This clonotype was counted ten times or more. The chain has TRBV12-3 or TRBV12-4 and TRBJ2-3; D is perhaps TRBD2 (6 bases). Between the trimmed V and J ends, which lost 6 bases and 0 bases, there was a span of 10 bases. The CDR3 runs to 14 residues. CDR3 bases: TGTGCCAGCAGACCAAGCGGGAGCACAGATACGCAGTATTTT. Encoded protein: CASRPSGSTDTQYF.

The CDR3 coding sequence is TGTGCCAGTAGGAGGCGCGGGCTCTACAATGAGCAGTTCTTC. It encodes CASRRRGLYNEQFF. The chain employs TRBV19 and TRBJ2-1; D is possibly TRBD2 (5 bases). CDR3 length equals 14 residues. With 6 bases removed from V and 3 bases from J, the gap between germline ends came to 12 bases. CDR1 is LNHDA and CDR2 is SQIVND in the germline V gene (reference sequence).

This clonotype showed up just a few times. V and J are TRBV7-2 and TRBJ2-5; D gene unclear. Trimming took 3 bases from V and 5 from J, leaving 10 bases between them. The CDR3 covers 13 residues. Germline CDR1 is SGHTA and CDR2 is FQGNSA. The CDR3 bases are TGTGCCAGCAGCTTCGGATTCACGGAGACCCAGTACTTC. Its protein is CASSFGFTETQYF.

The V call is TRBV28, the J call TRBJ1-4; 8 bases are a match to TRBD1. This CDR3 comprises 14 residues. CDR1 and CDR2 (germline): MDHEN, SYDVKM. Germline trimming cut 6 bases from V and 8 bases from J; bases unmatched to any gene: 8. The DNA of the CDR3 is TGTGCCAGCAGCCACTCCCGGGACAGGGAAAAACTGTTTTTT. Protein sequence: CASSHSRDREKLFF.

The chain has TRBV27 and TRBJ2-7, with no clear D. The germline V gene encodes CDR1 MNHEY and CDR2 SMNVEV (reference sequence). V lost 6 bases and J 7 bases, leaving 10 bases between the germline ends. CDR3 length equals 11 residues. The CDR3: CASRRMGEQYF. CDR3 DNA sequence: TGTGCCAGCAGGCGGATGGGGGAGCAGTACTTC.